The clone carrying this T cell receptor beta chain is classed as medium-sized. The antigen is not known. TCRdb processed the reads anew with MiXCR; each CDR3 protein has one entry. This table holds 650,000 to 900,000 distinct CDR3 sequences, under 35% found once. The data derive from a study of T cell repertoires in cytomegalovirus infection. Study overall: Recently described HLA-C-restricted plus well-studied HLA-B-restricted CMV epitopes were used. Public TCR beta signatures marked donors with CMV infection and the matching HLA.

This CDR3 has 15 amino acids. V lost 4 bases and J lost 1, with 13 bases in between. Germline CDR1 SGHVS, CDR2 FNYEAQ. The chain employs TRBV7-6 and TRBJ1-1; D not resolved. The receptor was derived from a human donor in good health (CMV status not recorded). Some clones in this sample may be carry-over from other donors' samples. The sample consisted of cultured CD8+ T cells from PBMCs, taken from culture after CMV antigen stimulation. In DNA form, the CDR3 reads TGTGCCAGCAGCTCAATTGGGGTCGGGAACACTGAAGCTTTCTTT. It codes for CASSSIGVGNTEAFF.